This T cell receptor (beta chain) originates from a study of T cell responses to AZD1222 COVID-19 vaccine. Study at large: Analysis merged second doses at about 4 or about 12 weeks.

This table comes from immunoSEQ multiplex PCR, and its TCRdb copy is limited to in-frame clones, with some not included. The table includes around 150,000 clones, roughly 84% detected once. This clone showed up just once. The antigen is not known. Study results and limitations: A mostly white British donor set with more females was recruited, and clonal diversity was possibly underestimated. Per reports, nearly half of all spike-specific TCRs target regions that are unmutated in variants. AZD1222 recipients seropositive at baseline numbered only 5 or 6.

Sample: peripheral blood, taken on day 0 of AZD1222 vaccination. This receptor was obtained from an adult in good health.

CDR3 region: CASSPRIGGGRGNQPQHF. CDR3 in DNA: TGTGCCAGTAGTCCTCGCATTGGCGGAGGCAGAGGCAATCAGCCCCAGCATTTT. V usage is TRBV19 and J usage is TRBJ1-5; no reliable D call. The CDR3 contains 18 residues. V was shortened by 5 bases and J by 2 bases, with 22 bases between the two germline ends. From germline, CDR1 is LNHDA and CDR2 SQIVND (reference sequence).